The clone carrying this T cell receptor beta chain was picked up many times. What it binds is not known. Sequencing started from total RNA isolated from unfractionated whole blood. This entry is derived from a study of human T cells and chemical hapten exposure. General observations from the study: Once DPC sensitization occurred, TCRs above 1 in 1000 frequency showed no change.

TCRdb called the 5' RACE reads again in MiXCR, with one record for every CDR3 protein. The table records some 150,000 distinct CDR3 sequences, about 4% of them present only once. This TCR was recovered from a female donor in good health.

CDR3 bases: TGCGCCAGCAGCCGCCGGTGGACAGGGACTGGAAACACCATATATTTT. Amino acid sequence: CASSRRWTGTGNTIYF. The chain couples TRBV4-3 to TRBJ1-3; 8 bases align to TRBD1. The V segment lost 4 bases and the J segment 2 bases; nucleotides outside the gene matches: 7. The CDR3 loop spans 16 amino acids. CDR1 LGHNA and CDR2 YSLEER come from the germline V gene.